The clone carrying this T cell receptor (beta chain) has a count of ten or more. Its antigen is as yet unknown. This sample is drawn from a study of T-cell reconstitution after alpha-beta-depleted transplantation in children. Study-wide results and limits: As was reported, about two months after transplant, alpha-beta T cells came from several hundred expanded graft clones. The origin of high day-60 TCRbeta diversity in some patients lay in surviving recipient T cells and thymic progenitors. Newly generated T cells supplied most T-cell counts and diversity one year post-transplant.

Unique molecular identifiers were incorporated during preparation of the TCRbeta library. From the PCR reads, TCRdb called clonotypes with MiXCR, one entry per CDR3 protein. The repertoire consists of about 4,500 distinct CDR3 sequences, with approximately 25% occurring once and the leading ten covering about 26%. V gave up 3 bases and J gave up 2 bases, with 9 bases separating them. The V gene's germline CDR1 is SGHRS and CDR2 YFSETQ. This CDR3 is built from 14 residues. The clonotype was recovered from a boy in the first two years of life who had a stem cell transplant for SCID, so the T cells may come from the graft donor. The chain carries TRBV5-1 and TRBJ1-5; no firm D call. This sample comprised PBMCs, mostly from graft donor cells, obtained 60 days after TCRalphabeta/CD19-depleted stem cell transplant. CDR3 DNA: TGCGCCAGCAGCTCGGACGGAGGCAATCAGCCCCAGCATTTT. Translating gives CASSSDGGNQPQHF.